This is a list of T cell receptor beta chains from one sample in a study of identifying expanded T cells in peripheral blood. Only in-frame clones appear in the TCRdb table, and some are missing; sequencing was by immunoSEQ multiplex PCR. The sample lists around 100,000 clones; over 70% were seen once. Sample: blood. All receptors come from a person aged 18-70 years in good health. Both conserved end residues are part of each CDR3. The D gene is left open where the match is weak. Not every row has a clone size; where given, it reads once, few, many or a size class.

D	V	size	J	CDR3	DNA
-	TRBV18	-	TRBJ1-2	CASCDYGYTF	TGTGCCAGCTGCGACTATGGCTACACCTTC
-	TRBV20-1	-	TRBJ1-1	CSARAVTEAFF	TGCAGTGCCAGGGCGGTTACTGAAGCTTTCTTT
-	TRBV7-9	few	TRBJ2-4	CASSLGRENIQYF	TGTGCCAGCAGCTTGGGTCGGGAGAACATTCAGTACTTC
TRBD1	TRBV18	once	TRBJ1-3	CASSLGQTLSGNTIYF	TGTGCCAGCTCACTGGGACAGACCCTCTCTGGAAACACCATATATTTT
-	TRBV19	once	TRBJ2-7	CASSISGRASEQYF	TGTGCCAGTAGTATCTCGGGACGTGCAAGCGAGCAGTACTTC
-	TRBV18	-	TRBJ2-1	CASSPLGTQTPDEQFF	TGTGCCAGCTCACCCCTCGGGACACAGACGCCGGATGAGCAGTTCTTC
-	TRBV6-6	-	TRBJ2-1	CASRPTTQGNEQFF	TGTGCCAGCAGGCCCACTACTCAGGGAAATGAGCAGTTCTTC
TRBD1	TRBV4-1	-	TRBJ1-3	CASSPDRGFGNTIYF	TGCGCCAGCAGCCCGGACAGGGGGTTTGGAAACACCATATATTTT
-	TRBV2	-	TRBJ1-1	CASSVRGDSEAFF	TGTGCCAGCAGTGTAAGAGGTGACTCTGAAGCTTTCTTT
-	TRBV4-3	-	TRBJ2-1	CASSQAAGSPPYNEQFF	TGCGCCAGCAGCCAAGCGGCGGGATCCCCGCCTTACAATGAGCAGTTCTTC
-	TRBV7-2	once	TRBJ2-1	CASSPRRSPNNEQFF	TGTGCCAGCAGCCCCAGACGGTCCCCTAACAATGAGCAGTTCTTC
TRBD1	TRBV7-2	-	TRBJ1-2	CASSMTGGKGGYTF	TGTGCCAGCAGCATGACAGGGGGCAAGGGTGGCTACACCTTC
-	TRBV7-6	-	TRBJ1-1	CASSSNREGTEAFF	TGTGCCAGCAGCTCAAACAGGGAGGGCACTGAAGCTTTCTTT
TRBD1	TRBV11-3	-	TRBJ1-2	CASSRATGEYGYTF	TGTGCCAGCAGCCGCGCGACAGGGGAGTATGGCTACACCTTC
-	TRBV10-2	-	TRBJ1-1	CASSSESGSNTEAFF	TGCGCCAGCAGTAGTGAGTCTGGCAGCAACACTGAAGCTTTCTTT
TRBD2	TRBV7-3	-	TRBJ2-7	CASSLDSGGFSYEQYF	TGTGCCAGCAGCCTAGATAGCGGGGGCTTCTCCTACGAGCAGTACTTC
-	TRBV4-1	-	TRBJ2-7	CASSQGGAPLYEQYF	TGCGCCAGCAGCCAAGGGGGGGCCCCCCTCTACGAGCAGTACTTC
-	TRBV5-6	-	TRBJ2-5	CASSLGLWGETQYF	TGTGCCAGCAGCTTGGGTTTGTGGGGGGAGACCCAGTACTTC
-	TRBV12-5	-	TRBJ1-2	CASGHLRGGYTF	TGTGCTAGTGGCCACCTACGCGGTGGCTACACCTTC
TRBD2	TRBV5-1	once	TRBJ2-3	CASSLGTSGGAGTQYF	TGCGCCAGCAGCTTGGGGACTAGCGGGGGGGCCGGTACGCAGTATTTT
TRBD2	TRBV9	-	TRBJ2-1	CASSVWEGTNEQFF	TGTGCCAGCAGCGTTTGGGAGGGGACGAATGAGCAGTTCTTC
-	TRBV7-2	-	TRBJ1-6	CASSSGQPLHF	TGTGCCAGCAGCTCAGGGCAACCCCTCCACTTT
-	TRBV28	-	TRBJ1-2	CASELNYGYTF	TGTGCTTCGGAGCTTAACTATGGCTACACCTTC
TRBD1	TRBV19	-	TRBJ1-2	CASSEADRGYGYTF	TGTGCCAGTAGTGAAGCGGACAGGGGGTATGGCTACACCTTC
-	TRBV6-5	-	TRBJ1-1	CASGSGGRRNTEAFF	TGTGCCAGCGGCTCCGGAGGGCGTAGGAACACTGAAGCTTTCTTT
TRBD1	TRBV6-5	-	TRBJ1-1	CASSARDRNTEAFF	TGTGCCAGCAGCGCCCGGGACAGGAACACTGAAGCTTTCTTT
-	TRBV25-1	-	TRBJ2-7	CASSDIRGGVPYEQYF	TGTGCCAGCAGTGATATAAGGGGTGGTGTTCCCTACGAGCAGTACTTC
-	TRBV7-9	-	TRBJ1-1	CASSLNSVANTEAFF	TGTGCCAGCAGCCTCAACAGCGTGGCGAACACTGAAGCTTTCTTT
TRBD2	TRBV29-1	-	TRBJ2-2	CSVVTSGGYANTGELFF	TGCAGCGTTGTTACTAGCGGGGGTTACGCGAACACCGGGGAGCTGTTTTTT
TRBD1	TRBV10-1	-	TRBJ2-7	CASSPAGTGAYEQYF	TGCGCCAGCAGTCCAGCCGGGACAGGGGCCTACGAGCAGTACTTC
TRBD2	TRBV29-1	-	TRBJ2-2	CSVQTSGGIGGELFF	TGCAGCGTCCAGACTAGCGGGGGGATCGGCGGGGAGCTGTTTTTT
-	TRBV5-1	-	TRBJ2-5	CASTEQETQYF	TGCGCCAGCACCGAACAAGAGACCCAGTACTTC
-	TRBV2	-	TRBJ2-2	CASSDLRGGTGELFF	TGTGCCAGCAGTGATCTCAGGGGGGGAACCGGGGAGCTGTTTTTT
-	TRBV19	-	TRBJ1-1	CASLSPAGTEAFF	TGTGCCAGCTTAAGTCCGGCCGGCACTGAAGCTTTCTTT
TRBD1	TRBV27	-	TRBJ1-1	CASRRTGLMNTEAFF	TGTGCCAGCAGAAGGACAGGCCTAATGAACACTGAAGCTTTCTTT
TRBD1	TRBV5-4	-	TRBJ1-4	CASSLAGTGAEKLFF	TGTGCCAGCAGCCTGGCCGGGACAGGGGCTGAAAAACTGTTTTTT
-	TRBV5-8	-	TRBJ1-1	CASSLEPGRMTEAFF	TGTGCCAGCAGCTTGGAGCCAGGGAGAATGACTGAAGCTTTCTTT
TRBD1	TRBV6-5	-	TRBJ1-2	CASSYPTGGFYGYTF	TGTGCCAGCAGTTACCCCACAGGGGGTTTCTATGGCTACACCTTC
-	TRBV29-1	-	TRBJ2-7	CSVVARSESYEQYF	TGCAGCGTTGTGGCGCGCTCGGAGAGCTACGAGCAGTACTTC
TRBD1	TRBV7-9	-	TRBJ2-2	CASSLPGTGAGELFF	TGTGCCAGCAGCCTCCCCGGGACAGGGGCCGGGGAGCTGTTTTTT
-	TRBV30	-	TRBJ1-3	CAWSVRGPGNTIYF	TGTGCCTGGAGTGTACGGGGCCCTGGAAACACCATATATTTT
-	TRBV7-9	-	TRBJ2-1	CASSYNNEQFF	TGTGCCAGCAGCTATAACAATGAGCAGTTCTTC
-	TRBV19	-	TRBJ2-7	CASSAPGPRSYEQYF	TGTGCCAGTAGTGCCCCCGGGCCACGATCCTACGAGCAGTACTTC
-	TRBV2	few	TRBJ2-7	CASSGDSANPYF	TGTGCCAGCAGTGGAGACTCAGCGAATCCGTACTTC
-	TRBV2	-	TRBJ1-3	CASSEAWGSAGNTIYF	TGTGCCAGCAGTGAAGCATGGGGGTCAGCTGGAAACACCATATATTTT
-	TRBV18	few	TRBJ2-3	CASSPPSTDTQYF	TGTGCCAGCTCACCACCGAGCACAGATACGCAGTATTTT
TRBD2	TRBV30	-	TRBJ2-5	CACRRGSVETQYF	TGTGCCTGCCGCCGCGGGAGTGTCGAGACCCAGTACTTC
-	TRBV19	-	TRBJ1-2	CASSTPPLTGGYTF	TGTGCCAGTAGTACCCCGCCGCTTACTGGTGGCTACACCTTC
-	TRBV27	once	TRBJ1-1	CASSFGGGNTEAFF	TGTGCCAGCAGTTTCGGGGGGGGTAACACTGAAGCTTTCTTT
TRBD1	TRBV6-1	-	TRBJ1-4	CASSNRGQREKLFF	TGTGCCAGCAGTAACAGGGGGCAGCGTGAAAAACTGTTTTTT
-	TRBV11-1	-	TRBJ2-5	CASSPLLRWGTKETQYF	TGTGCCAGCAGCCCTCTGCTCCGTTGGGGAACAAAAGAGACCCAGTACTTC
-	TRBV6-5	once	TRBJ2-2	CASSETGTSTGELFF	TGTGCCAGCAGCGAGACAGGGACTTCCACCGGGGAGCTGTTTTTT
TRBD2	TRBV30	-	TRBJ2-3	CAWVLAGGTIPPDTQYF	TGTGCCTGGGTCTTAGCGGGAGGTACCATTCCGCCAGATACGCAGTATTTT
-	TRBV14	-	TRBJ1-2	CASSQDRRDFTPYGYTF	TGTGCCAGCAGCCAAGACCGTAGGGACTTTACTCCCTATGGCTACACCTTC
-	TRBV15	-	TRBJ1-4	CATSRDMDEKLFF	TGTGCCACCAGCAGAGATATGGATGAAAAACTGTTTTTT